These T cell receptor beta chains were read from a single sample in a study of cytomegalovirus exposure and HLA in healthy donors. Here immunoSEQ multiplex PCR was the method, and the copy in TCRdb shows in-frame clones only, minus some. The sample lists 40,000 to 55,000 clones; approximately 57% were seen once. The source material was PBMCs. These receptors originate from a man aged 60 to 69 in good health and CMV-seropositive. Both conserved end residues are part of each CDR3. D genes are given only for firm matches.

J gene	D gene	V gene	CDR3 protein
TRBJ2-7	TRBD1	TRBV2	CASNADRGSYEQYF
TRBJ2-2	TRBD1	TRBV12-5	CASGLLFDRAGELFF
TRBJ2-5	NA	TRBV7-9	CASSETGAGTQYF
TRBJ2-7	NA	TRBV15	CATSRSAVSSYEQYF
TRBJ2-2	NA	TRBV19	CASTWRRTTGELFF
TRBJ2-5	NA	TRBV5-1	CASTIGHSGQETQYF
TRBJ2-7	NA	TRBV4-1	CASSQVASYEQYF
TRBJ2-5	TRBD2	TRBV5-4	CASSLGPETSGQETQYF
TRBJ2-3	TRBD2	TRBV7-3	CASSLTLSSGSGREDTQYF
TRBJ1-5	TRBD1	TRBV6-1	CASSTTGLQPQHF
TRBJ2-2	NA	TRBV10-1	CASSDPPGTPNTGELFF
TRBJ2-3	TRBD2	TRBV7-6	CASSTPNTSGRLAAGQYF
TRBJ2-1	TRBD2	TRBV25-1	CASSGSPSGRVYNEQFF
TRBJ1-6	NA	TRBV11-2	CASSLVQAFASPLHF
TRBJ2-1	NA	TRBV29-1	CSVFPTAGRDNEQFF
TRBJ1-2	NA	TRBV30	CAWISPGVPHGYTF